Below are 20 T cell receptor beta chains sequenced from a single sample in a study of OX40 agonist ivuxolimab in advanced cancers. Measured with immunoSEQ multiplex PCR; TCRdb has only the in-frame clones, and not every one. The table includes tens of thousands of clones, 83% detected once. The sequences come from CD4+ or CD8+ T cells sorted from blood, collected in a trial of the OX40 agonist ivuxolimab. These receptors originate from an adult with an advanced solid tumor such as melanoma, head and neck, liver or kidney cancer.

The J gene is TRBJ2-1, the V gene TRBV10-3, with TRBD1 identical over 8 bases. The CDR3 is 14 amino acids. Looked up from germline, CDR1 is ENHRY and CDR2 is SYGVKD. Germline trimming cut 6 bases from V and 4 bases from J; bases unmatched to any gene: 5. DNA of the CDR3: TGTGCCATCAGGACGACAGGGGCATACAATGAGCAGTTCTTC. Protein: CAIRTTGAYNEQFF.

V is TRBV5-5 and J is TRBJ1-1; D is possibly TRBD1 (5 bases). V was clipped by 0 bases and J by 4 bases, with 10 bases between them. The CDR3 spans 14 residues. Per the germline V gene, CDR1 is SGHKS and CDR2 is YYEKEE (reference sequence). Here the CDR3 DNA reads TGTGCCAGCAGCTTGGGACAGTCAGGCACTGAAGCTTTCTTT. Protein sequence: CASSLGQSGTEAFF.

This clone was seen a single time. The chain employs TRBV9 and TRBJ2-3; TRBD2 matches 7 bases. CDR3 size: 14 residues. Looked up from germline, CDR1 is SGDLS and CDR2 is YYNGEE. V was clipped by 0 bases and J by 4 bases; unmatched bases: 2. The chain's CDR3 is CASSVGGGPDTQYF. The CDR3 nucleotides are TGTGCCAGCAGCGTAGGCGGGGGTCCAGATACGCAGTATTTT.

J is TRBJ2-7 and V is TRBV7-9; 7 nucleotides match TRBD1. CDR3 length: 15 amino acids. Germline V lookup: CDR1 SEHNR, CDR2 FQNEAQ (reference sequence). The V gene end was trimmed by 3 bases and the J gene end by 3 bases; junction bases not matched to a gene: 8. Written as DNA, the CDR3 is TGTGCCAGCAGCTTTCCAGGACAGGCACGCTACGAGCAGTACTTC. It codes for CASSFPGQARYEQYF. Full variable domain (missing parts from reference TRBV7-9 and TRBJ2-7): DTGVSQNPRHKITKRGQNVTFRCDPISEHNRLYWYRQTLGQGPEFLTYFQNEAQLEKSRLLSDRFSAERPKGSFSTLEIQRTEQGDSAMYLCASSFPGQARYEQYFGPGTRLTVT.

The rearrangement joins TRBV19 to TRBJ2-2; 9 bases are a match to TRBD1. The germline gives CDR1 LNHDA, CDR2 SQIVND (reference sequence). The CDR3 loop spans 15 amino acids. The V gene end was trimmed by 6 bases and the J gene end by 5 bases; junction bases not matched to a gene: 7. The chain's CDR3 is CASRRDREGTGELFF. CDR3 DNA sequence: TGTGCCAGTAGAAGGGACAGGGAAGGGACCGGGGAGCTGTTTTTT.

The rearrangement joins TRBV13 to TRBJ1-2, with D possibly being TRBD1 (5 bases). The germline gives CDR1 PRHDT, CDR2 FYEKMQ (reference sequence). The CDR3 runs 15 residues. V gave up 0 bases and J gave up 8 bases, with 16 bases separating them. CDR3 sequence reads: CASSLGRGAGKGYTF. The CDR3 coding sequence is TGTGCCAGCAGCTTAGGGAGGGGAGCAGGAAAAGGCTACACCTTC.

V gene TRBV7-9 combines with J gene TRBJ1-1; D remains ambiguous. Trimming took 5 bases from V and 1 from J, leaving 5 bases between them. Germline V gene sequence: CDR1 SEHNR, CDR2 FQNEAQ (reference sequence). The CDR3 runs 12 residues. This chain's CDR3 is CASSRKNTEAFF. In DNA, the CDR3 is TGTGCCAGCAGCCGGAAGAACACTGAAGCTTTCTTT.

The chain links TRBV4-1 to TRBJ2-2; tentative D call: TRBD2 (5 bases). The germline CDR1 and CDR2 sequences are MGHRA and YSYEKL. The CDR3 consists of 14 residues. Trimming removed 3 bases at V and 5 bases at J, with 10 bases between. CDR3 sequence reads: CASSQLAATGELFF. For the CDR3, the DNA is TGCGCCAGCAGCCAGCTAGCTGCTACCGGGGAGCTGTTTTTT.

The chain joins TRBV7-8 to TRBJ1-4; 9 bases agree with TRBD1. The junction had 4 bases not matched to a gene; V was cut back by 2 bases and J by 6 bases. Germline CDR1 SGHVS, CDR2 FQNEAQ. This CDR3 contains 15 residues. The CDR3 reads CASSLLGTGYEKLFF. CDR3 in DNA: TGTGCCAGCAGCTTATTAGGGACAGGGTATGAAAAACTGTTTTTT.

This clone came up a few times. The chain recombines TRBV6-5 with TRBJ2-1; a weak D match, TRBD2 (5 bases). Looked up from germline, CDR1 is MNHEY and CDR2 is SVGAGI. This CDR3 region has 14 residues. Between the trimmed V and J ends, which lost 11 bases and 6 bases, there was a span of 20 bases. Written as DNA, the CDR3 is TGTGCCGCACACGAGGGCTCAATGGGCAATGAGCAGTTCTTC. This translates into CAAHEGSMGNEQFF.

This clone is a singleton in its sample. The chain employs TRBV29-1 and TRBJ1-2; TRBD1 aligns across 9 bases. Trimming at V came to 5 bases and at J to 5 bases, leaving 6 bases not matched to a gene. CDR1 and CDR2 from the germline V gene are SQVTM and ANQGSEA. This CDR3 has 13 amino acids. This CDR3 is CSVLDRGQYGYTF. In DNA form, the CDR3 reads TGCAGCGTTTTGGACAGGGGTCAGTATGGCTACACCTTC. The variable domain in full, completed from reference TRBV29-1 and TRBJ1-2, reads SAVISQKPSRDICQRGTSLTIQCQVDSQVTMMFWYRQQPGQSLTLIATANQGSEATYESGFVIDKFPISRPNLTFSTLTVSNMSPEDSSIYLCSVLDRGQYGYTFGSGTRLTVV.

The chain is built from TRBV7-9 and TRBJ2-7; D unresolved. V shed 4 bases and J shed 4 bases, with 5 bases lying between them. The germline gives CDR1 SEHNR, CDR2 FQNEAQ (reference sequence). The CDR3 is 11 residues long. The CDR3 is CASSSAYEQYF. CDR3 DNA sequence: TGTGCCAGCAGCTCGGCATACGAGCAGTACTTC.

This chain uses TRBV6-1 with TRBJ2-1, with D hard to call. Germline values: CDR1 MNHNS, CDR2 SASEGT. With 1 base removed from V and 4 bases from J, the gap between germline ends came to 5 bases. The CDR3 is 13 amino acids. The CDR3 here is CASSEDGYNEQFF. The DNA for the CDR3 is TGTGCCAGCAGTGAAGACGGGTACAATGAGCAGTTCTTC.

The J gene is TRBJ2-2, the V gene TRBV5-1; D ambiguous. Germline V gives CDR1 SGHRS, CDR2 YFSETQ. The CDR3 contains 15 residues. V was trimmed by 0 bases and J by 7 bases, leaving 13 bases between them. CDR3 coding DNA: TGCGCCAGCAGCTTGGCCGAGAGTGATATCGGGGAGCTGTTTTTT. Protein sequence: CASSLAESDIGELFF.

This chain uses TRBV4-1 with TRBJ2-7, with no clear D. This CDR3 is built from 14 residues. Germline assignment: CDR1 MGHRA and CDR2 YSYEKL. Trimming cost V 1 base and J 0 bases, with 7 bases left between them. CDR3 DNA: TGCGCCAGCAGCCAAGTTGATGTCTCCTACGAGCAGTACTTC. Translating it yields CASSQVDVSYEQYF.

The chain is built from TRBV11-2 and TRBJ1-1; 9 bases agree with TRBD1. The CDR3 extends over 17 amino acids. The V gene's germline CDR1 is SGHAT and CDR2 FQNNGV. V lost 2 bases, J lost 0 bases, and 7 bases stayed unmatched. CDR3 sequence reads: CASSLWDRDALNTEAFF. The CDR3, as DNA: TGTGCCAGCAGCTTATGGGACAGGGATGCACTGAACACTGAAGCTTTCTTT.

V usage is TRBV28 and J usage is TRBJ2-6; D is possibly TRBD2 (5 bases). Germline CDR1 MDHEN, CDR2 SYDVKM. Between the trimmed V and J ends, which lost 6 bases and 3 bases, there was a span of 9 bases. This CDR3 has 14 amino acids. CDR3: CASRRVYGANVLTF. The CDR3 coding sequence is TGTGCCAGCAGGAGGGTATATGGGGCCAACGTCCTGACTTTC.

This clone was found once. This chain links TRBV9 with TRBJ1-2; 7 bases map to TRBD1. The CDR3 runs 14 residues. Germline-derived CDR1 and CDR2 are SGDLS and YYNGEE. Losses at the gene ends were 4 bases for V and 1 base for J; bases not matched to a gene: 4. Here the CDR3 reads CASSPGDSNYGYTF. The CDR3 bases are TGTGCCAGCAGCCCGGGGGACAGTAACTATGGCTACACCTTC.

V gene TRBV9 combines with J gene TRBJ1-2; the D gene is possibly TRBD1 (6 bases). Trimming took off 4 bases at V and 0 bases at J, with 19 bases between the two ends. This CDR3 is 17 amino acids long. Germline V gives CDR1 SGDLS, CDR2 YYNGEE. CDR3: CASSPKETGDANYGYTF. The CDR3 DNA follows: TGTGCCAGCAGCCCAAAAGAGACAGGCGATGCTAACTATGGCTACACCTTC.

This chain connects TRBV10-3 to TRBJ1-2; D is uncertain. CDR3 size: 16 residues. V shed 2 bases and J shed 5 bases, with 18 bases lying between them. Germline CDR1 ENHRY, CDR2 SYGVKD. CDR3 nucleotides: TGTGCCATCAGTGAGGAAGGAAGTAACCCCTTATATGGCTACACCTTC. Its protein product is CAISEEGSNPLYGYTF.